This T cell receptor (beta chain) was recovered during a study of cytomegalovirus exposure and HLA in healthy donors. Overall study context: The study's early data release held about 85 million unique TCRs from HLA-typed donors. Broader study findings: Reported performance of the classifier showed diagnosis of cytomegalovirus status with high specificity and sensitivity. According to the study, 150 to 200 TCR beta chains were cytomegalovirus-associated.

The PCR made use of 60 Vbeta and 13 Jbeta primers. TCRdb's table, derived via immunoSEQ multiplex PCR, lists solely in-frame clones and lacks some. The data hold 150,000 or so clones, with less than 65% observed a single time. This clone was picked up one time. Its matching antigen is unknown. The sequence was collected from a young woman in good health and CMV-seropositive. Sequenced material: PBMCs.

As DNA, the CDR3 is TGTGCCAGCAGTTCGCCCGGGTCTTCCTACGAGCAGTACTTC. Translation: CASSSPGSSYEQYF. The rearrangement links TRBV28 to TRBJ2-7; no firm D call. V gave up 4 bases and J gave up 1 base, with 11 bases separating them. The CDR3 loop spans 14 amino acids. From germline, CDR1 is MDHEN and CDR2 SYDVKM.